These T cell receptor beta chains were read from a single sample in a study of T cell repertoires in cytomegalovirus infection. In TCRdb, the reads were re-called with MiXCR into one record per CDR3 protein. This table holds a few hundred thousand distinct CDR3 sequences, approximately 15% found once. Sequencing was done on a sample of PBMCs. These receptors were collected from a human donor in good health (CMV status not recorded). Some clones in this sample may be carry-over from other donors' samples. The CDR3 runs from the conserved cysteine through the conserved F or W. The D gene is left open where the match is weak. Size is stated for part of the rows, as once, few or many counts, or as a class when the clone is expanded.

d_call	v_call	clone_size	j_call	cdr3_nt	cdr3_aa
-	TRBV7-2	many	TRBJ1-5	TGTGCCAGCAGCAATCAACTTAGCAATCAGCCCCAGCATTTT	CASSNQLSNQPQHF
TRBD2	TRBV7-2	-	TRBJ2-3	TGTGCCAGCAGCTTAGAAGCGGGGGGCACAGATACGCAGTATTTT	CASSLEAGGTDTQYF
-	TRBV28	few	TRBJ2-1	TGTGCCAGCAGGATGCCATCCTCCTACAATGAGCAGTTCTTC	CASRMPSSYNEQFF
TRBD1	TRBV7-2	many	TRBJ2-7	TGTGCCAGCAGCTTAAGAGGGACAGGGTCGTACGAGCAGTACTTC	CASSLRGTGSYEQYF
TRBD1	TRBV20-1	few	TRBJ2-7	TGCAGTGCTACCCCGACAGGGAGCTCCTACGAGCAGTACTTC	CSATPTGSSYEQYF
-	TRBV7-2	many	TRBJ1-5	TGTGCCAGCAGCTTAGCTCCACAGCTCAATCAGCCCCAGCATTTT	CASSLAPQLNQPQHF
TRBD2	TRBV20-1	-	TRBJ2-3	TGCAGTGCTAGTGCCAGCGGGGACGTAGATACGCAGTATTTT	CSASASGDVDTQYF
-	TRBV16	-	TRBJ1-2	TGTGCCAGCAGCCAATCGGGGCAGTCCTATGGCTACACCTTC	CASSQSGQSYGYTF
-	TRBV29-1	many	TRBJ1-1	TGCAGCGTTGATAGTAGGAACACTGAAGCTTTCTTT	CSVDSRNTEAFF
-	TRBV7-2	many	TRBJ1-5	TGTGCCAGCAGCTTAGTGTCCGGGTTTAGCAATCAGCCCCAGCATTTT	CASSLVSGFSNQPQHF
TRBD2	TRBV5-4	few	TRBJ2-1	TGTGCCAGCAGCTTAAAACTAGCGGGAGGTCGTGAGCAGTTCTTC	CASSLKLAGGREQFF
-	TRBV19	few	TRBJ1-2	TGTGCCAGTCGATTAACAGGGATCAACAGTCATGGCTACACCTTC	CASRLTGINSHGYTF
-	TRBV6-1	many	TRBJ1-1	TGTGCCAGCAGCCGCGCAGGGAACACTGAAGCTTTCTTT	CASSRAGNTEAFF
-	TRBV12-3/TRBV12-4	-	TRBJ2-6	TGTGCCAGCAGCAAAGTTGGGGGCGCGTGGGGGGCCAACGTCCTGACTTTC	CASSKVGGAWGANVLTF
-	TRBV7-9	many	TRBJ2-5	TGTGCCAGCAGCTTAGTATTAGGAGAAGGTAGACAAGAGACCCAGTACTTC	CASSLVLGEGRQETQYF
TRBD1	TRBV28	-	TRBJ1-1	TGTGCCAGCAGGTACAGGGGGCTTGGTCTTAACACTGAAGCTTTCTTT	CASRYRGLGLNTEAFF
TRBD2	TRBV2	many	TRBJ2-3	TGTGCCAGCAGTGAAAGCGGGAGGATGGGCACAGATACGCAGTATTTT	CASSESGRMGTDTQYF
-	TRBV29-1	-	TRBJ2-3	TGCAGCGAGTCAGCGCCTAGCACAGATACGCAGTATTTT	CSESAPSTDTQYF
-	TRBV7-2	many	TRBJ1-4	TGTGCCAGCAGTCGCGGGGGCCCTGAAAAACTGTTTTTT	CASSRGGPEKLFF
TRBD1	TRBV6-2/TRBV6-3	few	TRBJ1-1	TGTGCCAGCAGTTCCCGACAGGGGCGCTCGGGCACTGAAGCTTTCTTT	CASSSRQGRSGTEAFF
-	TRBV18	few	TRBJ2-1	TGTGCCAGCTCACCAAGTCCCATTTATGAGCAGTTCTTC	CASSPSPIYEQFF
TRBD1	TRBV6-2/TRBV6-3	-	TRBJ2-1	TGTGCCAGCAGTTACGAGCCCGACAGGGGACACAATGAGCAGTTCTTC	CASSYEPDRGHNEQFF
-	TRBV4-1	-	TRBJ1-5	TGCGCCAGCAGCCACCCCAGTAGCAATCAGCCCCAGCATTTT	CASSHPSSNQPQHF
TRBD1	TRBV7-2	many	TRBJ1-1	TGTGCCAGCAGCCCCAGGGGGCAGGAAGCTTTCTTT	CASSPRGQEAFF
TRBD1	TRBV6-2/TRBV6-3	many	TRBJ2-7	TGTGCCAGCAGTTACACCCTCGACAGGGATCGCTACGAGCAGTACTTC	CASSYTLDRDRYEQYF
-	TRBV10-3	-	TRBJ1-5	TGTGCCATCAGTGACGCTGGGACGGGGAATCAGCCCCAGCATTTT	CAISDAGTGNQPQHF
-	TRBV29-1	many	TRBJ2-5	TGCAGCGTTGGGACAGCCCAAGAGACCCAGTACTTC	CSVGTAQETQYF
-	TRBV5-6	-	TRBJ2-7	TGTGCCAGCAGCGCTATTTCCTCTAGGGGGTACGAGCAGTACTTC	CASSAISSRGYEQYF
TRBD2	TRBV7-3	many	TRBJ2-5	TGTGCCAGCAGCTTATCAGGCGGGGGACCTCAAGAGACCCAGTACTTC	CASSLSGGGPQETQYF
-	TRBV24-1	many	TRBJ2-1	TGTGCCACCAGCCACAGGGTCACCACCGATGAGCAGTTCTTC	CATSHRVTTDEQFF
TRBD2	TRBV14	few	TRBJ2-3	TGTGCCAGCAGCCCCGACGTAGCCGGGACTAGCGGGAGGAGGAGAGATACGCAGTATTTT	CASSPDVAGTSGRRRDTQYF
-	TRBV7-9	many	TRBJ2-1	TGTGCCAGCAGCTTAGTGTTGGACTCTTACAATGAGCAGTTCTTC	CASSLVLDSYNEQFF
TRBD1	TRBV28	many	TRBJ2-5	TGTGCCAGCAGTTCGACAGGGTTGGGGGAGACCCAGTACTTC	CASSSTGLGETQYF
TRBD1	TRBV27	few	TRBJ2-3	TGTGCCAGATGGGACAGAATCACAGATACGCAGTATTTT	CARWDRITDTQYF
-	TRBV12-3/TRBV12-4	few	TRBJ1-1	TGTGCCAGTCAAAGCGCGGGCACTGAAGCTTTCTTT	CASQSAGTEAFF
-	TRBV29-1	many	TRBJ1-2	TGCAGCGTTGATCATGGCTACACCTTC	CSVDHGYTF
-	TRBV5-6	few	TRBJ1-5	TGTGCCAGCAGCTTGGTCGGGGGTGGCCAGCCCCAGCATTTT	CASSLVGGGQPQHF
TRBD2	TRBV18	many	TRBJ2-3	TGTGCCAGCTCACAACAGACTAGCGGCAAAAGCACAGATACGCAGTATTTT	CASSQQTSGKSTDTQYF
TRBD2	TRBV20-1	-	TRBJ2-7	TGCAGCAGCGGGACTAGCCCTTCCTACGAGCAGTACTTC	CSSGTSPSYEQYF
-	TRBV20-1	few	TRBJ2-5	TGCAGTGCTAGAGAGGCCGGGGAGACCCAGTACTTC	CSAREAGETQYF
-	TRBV6-2/TRBV6-3	-	TRBJ1-5	TGTGCCAGCAGTCTTCTACGGGGGGGATTGGAAAGCAATCAGCCCCAGCATTTT	CASSLLRGGLESNQPQHF
TRBD2	TRBV7-6	few	TRBJ2-2	TGTGCCAGCAGCTCAACTAGCGGGACGAACACCGGGGAGCTGTTTTTT	CASSSTSGTNTGELFF
-	TRBV19	many	TRBJ1-1	TGTGCCAGTAGTATTCAGGAAGGGGGCACTGAAGCTTTCTTT	CASSIQEGGTEAFF
-	TRBV11-2	many	TRBJ1-4	TGTGCCAGCAGCTTAGATTTCGTCGGAAAACTGTTTTTT	CASSLDFVGKLFF